The 25 T cell receptor beta chains listed next were all sequenced from one sample in a study of CXCR3-negative and CXCR3-positive naive CD8 T cells. UMI labels and 5' RACE were used to prepare the TRB cDNA libraries. TCRdb re-called the 5' RACE reads; one entry per CDR3 protein, DNA not given. The table lists around 52,000 distinct CDR3 sequences. Sequences were obtained from memory CD8+ T cells from blood. The receptors here all came from a human donor in good health. Some clones in this sample may be carry-over from other donors' samples.

This rearrangement joins TRBV29-1 to TRBJ2-3; TCRdb picks TRBD1, but there is no DNA to check that call. The germline CDR1 and CDR2 sequences are SQVTM and ANQGSEA. The CDR3 has 14 residues. The CDR3 protein is CSVGGLSTGDTQYF.

V is TRBV28 and J is TRBJ2-1; TCRdb's D call of TRBD2 is untestable without DNA. The CDR3 extends over 17 amino acids. CDR1 and CDR2 from the germline V gene are MDHEN and SYDVKM. CDR3 sequence reads: CASSPSGAILFYNEQFF.

The genes are TRBV7-9 and TRBJ1-1. The V gene's germline CDR1 is SEHNR and CDR2 FQNEAQ (reference sequence). This CDR3 is 15 amino acids long. CDR3: CASSLVKLIGTEAFF.

The chain has TRBV28 and TRBJ1-1. The CDR3 covers 14 residues. Per the germline V gene, CDR1 is MDHEN and CDR2 is SYDVKM. The CDR3: CASTLGSVGTEAFF.

This chain uses TRBV9 with TRBJ2-1; TCRdb's D gene call, TRBD1, goes unchecked for lack of DNA. This CDR3 has 15 amino acids. CDR1 and CDR2 from the germline V gene are SGDLS and YYNGEE. CDR3 residues: CASSVSGATYNEQFF.

The chain couples TRBV29-1 to TRBJ2-1. The germline gives CDR1 SQVTM, CDR2 ANQGSEA. This CDR3 spans 11 amino acids. The CDR3: CSVKGNNEQFF.

J is TRBJ1-4 and V is TRBV20-1. Germline V gene data show CDR1 as DFQATT and CDR2 as SNEGSKA (reference sequence). The CDR3 loop spans 15 amino acids. CDR3 sequence reads: CSARDWEDSGEKLFF.

The rearrangement links TRBV20-1 to TRBJ2-1; with no DNA, the TCRdb D assignment of TRBD1 cannot be verified. CDR1 DFQATT and CDR2 SNEGSKA come from the germline V gene (reference sequence). The CDR3 is made up of 15 amino acids. CDR3 region: CSARGIGQGSNEQFF.

The chain joins TRBV20-1 to TRBJ1-1. CDR3 size: 14 residues. Germline V CDR1 and CDR2: DFQATT, SNEGSKA (reference sequence). CDR3 sequence reads: CSARDLRWDTEAFF.

The V gene is TRBV6-4, the J gene TRBJ2-3; TCRdb's D call of TRBD2 is untestable without DNA. Per germline, CDR1 MRHNA and CDR2 SNTAGT. The CDR3 contains 16 residues. CDR3 region: CASSESGGARADTQYF.

The chain employs TRBV20-1 and TRBJ2-1. Germline values: CDR1 DFQATT, CDR2 SNEGSKA (reference sequence). CDR3 length: 15 residues. CDR3 loop: CSAGDMRSGFNEQFF.

The V call is TRBV14, the J call TRBJ1-4. The CDR3 runs 13 residues. CDR1 is SGHDN, CDR2 FVKESK, per germline. CDR3 sequence: CASSQGLQWKLFF.

The chain uses TRBV29-1 and TRBJ2-2; TCRdb's D call, TRBD1, is unchecked because there is no DNA. Germline V gene lookup returns CDR1 SQVTM and CDR2 ANQGSEA. The CDR3 is 15 residues long. CDR3 sequence reads: CSVAGVDRATGELFF.

This chain uses TRBV4-1 with TRBJ2-2. This CDR3 comprises 15 residues. From germline, CDR1 is MGHRA and CDR2 YSYEKL. CDR3 in amino acids: CASSHINRNTGELFF.

This chain connects TRBV7-9 to TRBJ1-2; there is no DNA to check the TCRdb D call of TRBD1. This CDR3 is 12 amino acids long. The V gene's germline CDR1 is SEHNR and CDR2 FQNEAQ (reference sequence). The CDR3 sequence is CASSLTGDHTDF. Full variable domain (remainder filled in from reference TRBV7-9 and TRBJ1-2): DTGVSQNPRHKITKRGQNVTFRCDPISEHNRLYWYRQTLGQGPEFLTYFQNEAQLEKSRLLSDRFSAERPKGSFSTLEIQRTEQGDSAMYLCASSLTGDHTDFGSGTRLTVV.

The chain joins TRBV29-1 to TRBJ2-3; TCRdb's D call of TRBD2 is untestable without DNA. Per germline, CDR1 SQVTM and CDR2 ANQGSEA. There are 14 residues in the CDR3. The CDR3 sequence is CSVLGQRGTDTQYF.

V gene TRBV6-5 combines with J gene TRBJ2-7; TCRdb indicates TRBD1, and absent DNA this call remains unverified. There are 14 residues in the CDR3. Germline-derived CDR1 and CDR2 are MNHEY and SVGAGI. The CDR3 here is CASSYGGDIYEQYF.

The chain employs TRBV7-6 and TRBJ2-7; TCRdb designates TRBD2, a call that cannot be tested without DNA. The CDR3 is made up of 16 amino acids. The germline CDR1 and CDR2 sequences are SGHVS and FNYEAQ. This chain's CDR3 is CASSFKAGLPAYEQYF.

The J gene is TRBJ1-6, the V gene TRBV28; checking the TCRdb D call of TRBD1 is not possible without DNA. CDR3 length equals 15 residues. Looked up from germline, CDR1 is MDHEN and CDR2 is SYDVKM. CDR3 protein: CASSLRRLRDSPLHF.

The chain has TRBV4-3 and TRBJ1-2. Germline V gives CDR1 LGHNA, CDR2 YSLEER. CDR3 length: 13 amino acids. CDR3: CASSQELGYGYTF.

The chain combines TRBV29-1 with TRBJ1-4; the D gene TCRdb calls, TRBD1, cannot be checked with no DNA. The germline CDR1 and CDR2 sequences are SQVTM and ANQGSEA. The CDR3 loop spans 12 amino acids. The chain's CDR3 is CSVLGQNEKLFF.

The CDR3: CSVEVPGFQGGELFF. The chain links TRBV29-1 to TRBJ2-2; TCRdb gives TRBD1 as the D gene, but with no DNA this cannot be confirmed. Germline V gene sequence: CDR1 SQVTM, CDR2 ANQGSEA. The CDR3 contains 15 residues.

The rearrangement links TRBV7-9 to TRBJ2-7; TCRdb names TRBD1, which stays unverified in the absence of DNA. CDR3 length: 16 amino acids. Germline V CDR1 and CDR2: SEHNR, FQNEAQ (reference sequence). The chain's CDR3 is CASSLVDSGDGAEQYF.

The chain joins TRBV7-9 to TRBJ1-1; TCRdb's D call of TRBD1 is untestable without DNA. The CDR3 contains 16 residues. The germline V gene has CDR1 SEHNR and CDR2 FQNEAQ (reference sequence). The CDR3: CASLARSGGAGTEAFF. Full variable domain (rest looked up from reference TRBV7-9 and TRBJ1-1): DTGVSQNPRHKITKRGQNVTFRCDPISEHNRLYWYRQTLGQGPEFLTYFQNEAQLEKSRLLSDRFSAERPKGSFSTLEIQRTEQGDSAMYLCASLARSGGAGTEAFFGQGTRLTVV.

This sequence joins TRBV7-9 and TRBJ1-2; there is no DNA to check the TCRdb D call of TRBD1. CDR1 is SEHNR and CDR2 is FQNEAQ in the germline V gene (reference sequence). CDR3 length equals 16 residues. CDR3 region: CASSLTTQGTSYGYTF.